Below are 20 T cell receptor beta chains sequenced from a single sample in a study of cytomegalovirus exposure and HLA in healthy donors. PCR was performed using 60 Vbeta and 13 Jbeta primers. Method: immunoSEQ multiplex PCR; TCRdb's copy keeps in-frame clones and lacks some. Counted here are roughly 97,000 clones, more than 75% occurring once; the ten biggest clones make up around 1.5%. The sample was PBMCs. The source is a woman in her forties in good health and CMV-seronegative.

The chain combines TRBV7-6 with TRBJ1-3; D not resolved. The CDR3 is made up of 16 amino acids. The germline V and J ends were trimmed by 7 bases and 0 bases, with 16 bases remaining between them. Germline V gene sequence: CDR1 SGHVS, CDR2 FNYEAQ. The CDR3 DNA sequence: TGTGCCAGCACCCTCACGACTTCGTACTCTGGAAACACCATATATTTT. Its translation: CASTLTTSYSGNTIYF.

The chain has TRBV6-4 and TRBJ1-2, with 8 bases lining up with TRBD1. J was trimmed by 8 bases and V by 9 bases; bases with no gene match: 17. This CDR3 is built from 15 residues. CDR1 and CDR2 (germline): MRHNA, SNTAGT. The CDR3 bases are TGTGCCAGGGGACAGGACTCCGGAACGATCGGAGGCTACACCTTC. It is translated as CARGQDSGTIGGYTF.

This chain links TRBV7-3 with TRBJ2-3, with 11 positions matching TRBD2. The V gene's germline CDR1 is SGHTA and CDR2 FQGTGA. The V and J ends lost 4 bases and 11 bases, in that order; junction bases with no gene match: 17. The CDR3 has 17 amino acids. Here the CDR3 reads CASSSGGAVAGGPGQYF. The CDR3 bases are TGTGCCAGCAGCTCGGGCGGGGCGGTAGCGGGAGGGCCCGGGCAGTATTTT. Drawing the rest from reference TRBV7-3 and TRBJ2-3, the complete variable domain is GAGVSQTPSNKVTEKGKYVELRCDPISGHTALYWYRQSLGQGPEFLIYFQGTGAADDSGLPNDRFFAVRPEGSVSTLKIQRTERGDSAVYLCASSSGGAVAGGPGQYFGPGTRLTVL.

This clone was detected once. This rearrangement joins TRBV27 to TRBJ1-1; TRBD1 is a possible D gene (6 bases). V was clipped by 7 bases and J by 1 base, with 16 bases between them. This CDR3 comprises 15 residues. The germline V gene has CDR1 MNHEY and CDR2 SMNVEV (reference sequence). The chain's CDR3 is CASTPGTIANTEAFF. The CDR3 nucleotides are TGTGCCAGCACACCCGGGACAATCGCGAACACTGAAGCTTTCTTT.

This clone occurred a few times. The gene calls are TRBV18 and TRBJ1-1; D remains unclear. The CDR3 is made up of 14 amino acids. CDR1 is KGHSH, CDR2 LQKENI, per germline. The ends were cut back, 3 bases at V and 6 bases at J, with 14 bases in the middle. CDR3 sequence (DNA): TGTGCCAGCTCACCTCTGCCCCTGGGCGCTGAAGCTTTCTTT. This codes for CASSPLPLGAEAFF.

J is TRBJ1-2 and V is TRBV7-3, with D perhaps TRBD1 (6 bases). Germline V gene sequence: CDR1 SGHTA, CDR2 FQGTGA. The V gene lost 4 bases and the J gene lost 13 bases, with 25 bases spanning the gap. CDR3 size: 15 residues. The CDR3 DNA is TGTGCCAGCAGCTCCGGACAGCTACTATCCATGGGGAGCACCTTC. It codes for CASSSGQLLSMGSTF.

The chain employs TRBV5-1 and TRBJ2-1, with a tentative D call TRBD2 (6 bases). The CDR3 sequence is 19 residues long. Looked up from germline, CDR1 is SGHRS and CDR2 is YFSETQ. Trimming shortened V by 2 bases and J by 3 bases, and 24 bases separated the two germline ends. The CDR3 reads CASSLPATRSSVLYNEQFF. For the CDR3, the DNA is TGCGCCAGCAGCTTACCCGCTACTAGATCTAGCGTACTCTACAATGAGCAGTTCTTC.

The rearrangement uses TRBV9 and TRBJ2-2, with 8 nucleotides matching TRBD2. CDR3 length equals 15 residues. Looked up from germline, CDR1 is SGDLS and CDR2 is YYNGEE. V lost 0 bases to trimming and J lost 5 bases; unmatched junction nucleotides: 3. The CDR3 sequence: CASSVAGGMTGELFF. For the CDR3, the DNA is TGTGCCAGCAGCGTAGCGGGGGGGATGACCGGGGAGCTGTTTTTT.

V is TRBV4-3 and J is TRBJ2-7; maybe TRBD2 (6 bases). The CDR3 spans 15 residues. In germline, CDR1 is LGHNA, CDR2 YSLEER. V lost 0 bases to trimming and J lost 2 bases, with 11 bases between them. The CDR3 region is CASSQDAGTPYEQYF. The DNA of the CDR3 is TGCGCCAGCAGCCAAGATGCGGGGACCCCCTACGAGCAGTACTTC.

This chain uses TRBV5-5 with TRBJ1-1; D gene unclear. The germline CDR1 and CDR2 sequences are SGHKS and YYEKEE (reference sequence). The germline V and J ends were trimmed by 2 bases and 1 base, with 12 bases remaining between them. The CDR3 covers 15 residues. CDR3 DNA: TGTGCCAGCAGCTTTTCCTGGGGAGGGAACACTGAAGCTTTCTTT. Translated: CASSFSWGGNTEAFF.

V and J are TRBV19 and TRBJ2-7, with D possibly matching TRBD2 (6 bases). The V end was cut by 5 bases, the J end by 2 bases, with 13 bases between. This CDR3 is built from 14 residues. In germline, CDR1 is LNHDA, CDR2 SQIVND (reference sequence). CDR3 DNA: TGTGCCAGTAGTGCCGGGACTCTGGCCTACGAGCAGTACTTC. It codes for CASSAGTLAYEQYF.

This chain joins TRBV6-5 and TRBJ1-6, with 8 bases fitting TRBD1. V lost 4 bases and J lost 8; bases outside the gene matches: 10. CDR1 and CDR2 from the germline V gene are MNHEY and SVGAGI. The CDR3 covers 16 residues. CDR3 sequence: CASSFLSRGHDSPLHF. The CDR3 bases are TGTGCCAGCAGTTTCCTGAGCAGGGGGCATGATTCACCCCTCCACTTT.

The chain has TRBV7-2 and TRBJ2-3; D is unresolved. Trimming pared 5 bases from V and 6 bases from J, leaving 9 bases between. The CDR3 loop spans 12 amino acids. CDR1 SGHTA and CDR2 FQGNSA come from the germline V gene. As DNA, the CDR3 is TGTGCCAGCAGCCCCTTTTCGGATACGCAGTATTTT. Its protein is CASSPFSDTQYF.

CDR3 bases: TGTGCCAGCTACGTCTACGGACAGGGCGTCCCTTATGGCTACACCTTC. Translated, it gives CASYVYGQGVPYGYTF. The J gene is TRBJ1-2, the V gene TRBV28, with TRBD1 matching over 8 bases. CDR1 is MDHEN and CDR2 is SYDVKM in the germline V gene. Germline trimming cut 8 bases from V and 5 bases from J; bases unmatched to any gene: 16. The CDR3 contains 16 residues.

The chain couples TRBV19 to TRBJ1-2; D call uncertain. Germline CDR1 reads LNHDA; CDR2 reads SQIVND (reference sequence). V was cut by 1 base and J by 3 bases, with 15 bases left in between. The CDR3 spans 16 residues. CDR3 in DNA: TGTGCCAGTAGTATAGCCCCCCTCAATCGGGACTATGGCTACACCTTC. This codes for CASSIAPLNRDYGYTF.

This clone occurred once. CDR3 sequence reads: CAWSIPSGILDTQYF. Written as DNA, the CDR3 is TGTGCCTGGAGTATCCCTAGCGGGATCTTAGATACGCAGTATTTT. The chain employs TRBV30 and TRBJ2-3, with 9 bases aligning to TRBD2. V was clipped by 2 bases and J by 5 bases; unmatched bases: 8. The CDR3 consists of 15 residues. Per the germline V gene, CDR1 is GTSNPN and CDR2 is SVGIG (reference sequence).

The chain combines TRBV5-1 with TRBJ1-1; possibly TRBD1 for D (5 bases). There are 14 residues in the CDR3. Trimming left V 2 bases short and J 2 bases short, with 10 bases between. Per germline, CDR1 SGHRS and CDR2 YFSETQ. The CDR3 nucleotides are TGCGCCAGCAGCTTTAACACAGGAAACACTGAAGCTTTCTTT. Its translation is CASSFNTGNTEAFF. Based on the CDR3 plus reference TRBV5-1 and TRBJ1-1, the full variable domain is KAGVTQTPRYLIKTRGQQVTLSCSPISGHRSVSWYQQTPGQGLQFLFEYFSETQRNKGNFPGRFSGRQFSNSRSEMNVSTLELGDSALYLCASSFNTGNTEAFFGQGTRLTVV.

The chain joins TRBV7-9 to TRBJ2-5, with a tentative D call TRBD1 (5 bases). This CDR3 region has 15 residues. V was cut by 11 bases and J by 5 bases, with 24 bases left in between. From germline, CDR1 is SEHNR and CDR2 FQNEAQ (reference sequence). The DNA of the CDR3 is TGTGCCGGGGCCGGGTCAAGGCGGACAAGGGAGACCCAGTACTTC. Protein product: CAGAGSRRTRETQYF. The full variable domain, completed using reference TRBV7-9 and TRBJ2-5, is DTGVSQNPRHKITKRGQNVTFRCDPISEHNRLYWYRQTLGQGPEFLTYFQNEAQLEKSRLLSDRFSAERPKGSFSTLEIQRTEQGDSAMYLCAGAGSRRTRETQYFGPGTRLLVL.

This clone was observed a single time. J is TRBJ1-2 and V is TRBV19, with 7 bases that match TRBD1. The germline V gene has CDR1 LNHDA and CDR2 SQIVND (reference sequence). The CDR3 loop spans 14 amino acids. Trimming cost V 6 bases and J 4 bases; bases outside gene matches: 8. In DNA form, the CDR3 reads TGTGCCAGTAGCAGGGGACAGAGGTTCTATGGCTACACCTTC. Protein sequence: CASSRGQRFYGYTF.

The CDR3 DNA reads TGCAGCGTTGCTACTAACGCAAGGGAGCAGTTCTTC. This sequence encodes CSVATNAREQFF. The gene calls are TRBV29-1 and TRBJ2-1; D gene unclear. This CDR3 contains 12 residues. V gave up 4 bases and J gave up 10 bases, with 14 bases separating them. The germline CDR1 and CDR2 sequences are SQVTM and ANQGSEA.